By share, the clone carrying this TCR beta chain ranks as medium-sized. Its antigen is unknown. No patient received treatment before thyroid surgery. The V and J ends lost 4 bases and 2 bases respectively, with 6 bases between them. From germline, CDR1 is MDHEN and CDR2 SYDVKM. This CDR3 has 12 amino acids. This specimen comes from a study of metastatic and nonmetastatic thyroid tumors. The overall study: A comparison of repertoires was made across blood and tumor or nodule tissue from malignant and benign thyroid patients. Study-level findings and limits: It was reported that TCR beta diversity was significantly higher in malignant thyroid tumors than benign nodules, in blood and tumor.

Per the authors' pipeline: Clinicopathological groups of papillary thyroid cancer showed CDR3 differences that were used to build a distant-metastasis classifier. From the PCR reads, TCRdb re-called clones with MiXCR. TCRdb's processing, not the study's, gives the V and J calls here. This table holds around 27,000 clones, more than 20% found once. Sequencing input: blood. This sequence originates from a female donor with papillary thyroid cancer or a benign thyroid nodule (not recorded which). Some clones in this sample may be carry-over from other donors' samples. The chain is built from TRBV28 and TRBJ2-7; no clear D gene. CDR3 in amino acids: CASSSQTYEQYF. The CDR3 nucleotides read TGTGCCAGCAGTTCGCAGACCTACGAGCAGTACTTC.